This is a list of T cell receptor beta chains from one sample in a study of CD8 T cells in ankylosing spondylitis. TCRdb used MiXCR to reprocess the 5' RACE reads, holding one entry per CDR3 protein. The profile shows some 840,000 distinct CDR3 sequences, about 11% of them singletons. The sample consisted of blood, either unsorted or a sorted T cell fraction (not recorded which). The receptors here all came from a male donor with ankylosing spondylitis. CDR3s include the opening cysteine and the closing phenylalanine or tryptophan. D genes are given only for firm matches. The size entry is marked missing in some rows and otherwise reads once, few, many or a size class.

v_gene	j_gene	d_gene	abundance	CDR3nt	CDR3aa
TRBV20-1	TRBJ1-6	-	many	TGCAGTGCTAGAAACAGGGTTCAGCGGAATTCACCCCTCCACTTT	CSARNRVQRNSPLHF
TRBV5-1	TRBJ2-5	TRBD1	few	TGCGCCAGCAGCCTAAGCCTGGGCCACAGGGGAGTCCAGTACCAAGAGACCCAGTACTTC	CASSLSLGHRGVQYQETQYF
TRBV20-1	TRBJ2-3	TRBD2	-	TGCAGTGCTACCAGGAGGAGCGGGGATAGCACAGATACGCAGTATTTT	CSATRRSGDSTDTQYF
TRBV12-3/TRBV12-4	TRBJ1-4	-	-	TGTGCCACCAAGCCGCATTCTAATGAAAAACTGTTTTTT	CATKPHSNEKLFF
TRBV20-1	TRBJ2-2	-	-	TGCAGTGCTACCTGGAACAAGAACACCGGGGAGCTGTTTTTT	CSATWNKNTGELFF
TRBV7-2	TRBJ1-2	-	few	TGTGCCAGCAGCTTGGGGGCACAGACCTATGGCTACACCTTC	CASSLGAQTYGYTF
TRBV5-5	TRBJ2-3	-	many	TGTGCCAGCAGCTATGAGACGCAGTATTTT	CASSYETQYF
TRBV6-1	TRBJ2-1	-	-	TGTGCCAGCAGTGAACAGCGGCAAAATGAGCAGTTCTTC	CASSEQRQNEQFF
TRBV10-3	TRBJ1-4	-	few	TGTGCCATCAGTGGGAAGAGGGAAGGTGAAAAACTGTTTTTT	CAISGKREGEKLFF
TRBV27	TRBJ2-3	-	-	TGTGCCAGCAGTTTATCGGGGTTGGTGGGCACAGATACGCAGTATTTT	CASSLSGLVGTDTQYF
TRBV20-1	TRBJ2-1	-	few	TGCAGTGCTGATGGCGGCGGGACCGTAGGATACAATGAGCAGTTCTTC	CSADGGGTVGYNEQFF
TRBV2	TRBJ2-7	TRBD2	few	TGTGCCAGCAGTCCCACTAGCGGGGGACTGTACGAGCAGTACTTC	CASSPTSGGLYEQYF
TRBV11-1	TRBJ2-2	-	many	TGTGCCAGCAGCAAAGGGCTCGAGATCGGGGAGCTGTTTTTT	CASSKGLEIGELFF
TRBV27	TRBJ2-3	TRBD1	-	TGTGCCAGCAGTTCCGACAGGGGGCGCTTCCCAGATACGCAGTATTTT	CASSSDRGRFPDTQYF
TRBV7-6	TRBJ2-7	-	-	TGTGCCAGCAGCCCCTGGACAGTTCCCGGGAGCGAGCAGTACTTC	CASSPWTVPGSEQYF
TRBV7-9	TRBJ2-7	-	many	TGTGCCAGCAGCTTATCAGGGAACGAGCAGTACTTC	CASSLSGNEQYF
TRBV6-5	TRBJ2-7	-	few	TGTGCCAGCAGTTCTAACCCAGGTTCCGGTGAGCAGTACTTC	CASSSNPGSGEQYF
TRBV27	TRBJ1-1	TRBD1	few	TGTGCCAGCAGCCTCGGGACAGGGGGCGGATCAGCTTTCTTT	CASSLGTGGGSAFF
TRBV4-2	TRBJ2-7	-	-	TGTGCCAGCAGCCAAGAGTTCTTAAGAGACGAGCAGTACTTC	CASSQEFLRDEQYF
TRBV28	TRBJ2-2	TRBD1	few	TGTGCCAGCAGTCCATTAGGGTACAGGGGCACCGGGGAGCTGTTTTTT	CASSPLGYRGTGELFF
TRBV5-4	TRBJ2-1	TRBD1	many	TGTGCCAGCAGCTCCAACAGGGGACAGGGTTACAATGAGCAGTTCTTC	CASSSNRGQGYNEQFF
TRBV29-1	TRBJ2-3	-	many	TGCAGCGTTTACGAGGGGCGAAGCACAGATACGCAGTATTTT	CSVYEGRSTDTQYF
TRBV6-5	TRBJ2-1	-	few	TGTGCCAGCAGTTCTAGGAGCGGGGAGCAGTTCTTC	CASSSRSGEQFF
TRBV29-1	TRBJ2-5	-	many	TGCAGCGCCCTGGAGTGGCAAGAGACCCAGTACTTC	CSALEWQETQYF
TRBV18	TRBJ2-3	TRBD1	-	TGTGCCAGCTCACCAACGAGACAGGGGGTGGCAGATACGCAGTATTTT	CASSPTRQGVADTQYF
TRBV6-1	TRBJ1-5	-	few	TGTGCCAGCAGTCGAGGCGCAGGGACGGGTCAGCCCCAGCATTTT	CASSRGAGTGQPQHF
TRBV5-1	TRBJ1-2	-	many	TGCGCCAGCAGCTCCTTGTTCGGGGGGGACTATGGCTACACCTTC	CASSSLFGGDYGYTF
TRBV7-9	TRBJ1-3	-	-	TGTGCCAGCAGCTTAATTTTAGAGTCTGGAAACACCATATATTTT	CASSLILESGNTIYF
TRBV28	TRBJ1-2	-	-	TGTGCCAGCAGTGTAAGAAACTATGGCTACACCTTC	CASSVRNYGYTF
TRBV10-3	TRBJ2-1	-	-	TGTGCCATCCGGGGTTTCGGGAAGGGGGAGCAGTTCTTC	CAIRGFGKGEQFF
TRBV5-6	TRBJ2-1	-	-	TGTGCCAGCAGCCCCTTGGAGGGAGGAGGCAATGAGCAGTTCTTC	CASSPLEGGGNEQFF
TRBV10-3	TRBJ1-3	-	-	TGTGCCATCAGTGCGTCAAAGGCCACTGGAAACACCATATATTTT	CAISASKATGNTIYF
TRBV6-5	TRBJ1-1	-	-	TGTGCCAGCAGTTCACCCCGGAACCGGGGAACTGAAGCTTTCTTT	CASSSPRNRGTEAFF
TRBV20-1	TRBJ1-1	-	-	TGCAGTGCTGACAGGTTCACTGAAGCTTTCTTT	CSADRFTEAFF
TRBV4-2	TRBJ2-7	-	few	TGTGCCAGCAGCCAAGATAAATCAACCTCCTACGAGCAGTACTTC	CASSQDKSTSYEQYF
TRBV6-1	TRBJ2-7	TRBD2	many	TGTGCCAGCAGTAGAGCGGGATCATCCTACGAGCAGTACTTC	CASSRAGSSYEQYF
TRBV5-1	TRBJ2-1	-	-	TGCGCCAGCAGCTTGCGGTCCTTTAGCAGGAGCTCCTACAATGAGCAGTTCTTC	CASSLRSFSRSSYNEQFF
TRBV20-1	TRBJ2-7	TRBD1	few	TGCAGTGCTCCAGGGACAGGGGGCATTGACGAGCAGTACTTC	CSAPGTGGIDEQYF
TRBV7-9	TRBJ2-3	-	few	TGTGCCAGCAGCCCGGGACTTATCAACACAGATACGCAGTATTTT	CASSPGLINTDTQYF
TRBV11-2	TRBJ2-1	TRBD2	few	TGTGCCAGCAGCTTAGTTGCGTCCGCCCTAGCGGGAAGTCATGAGCAGTTCTTC	CASSLVASALAGSHEQFF
TRBV12-3/TRBV12-4	TRBJ2-1	-	many	TGTGCCAGCAGTTACGGGGCGGTCGATGAGCAGTTCTTC	CASSYGAVDEQFF
TRBV5-5	TRBJ2-1	-	-	TGTGCCAGCAGCTCGGAACGGACAGAAGCGTTCAATGAGCAGTTCTTC	CASSSERTEAFNEQFF
TRBV27	TRBJ2-3	TRBD2	-	TGTGCCAGCAGTCCTTGGGCGGGGGGGCTTACAGATACGCAGTATTTT	CASSPWAGGLTDTQYF
TRBV10-3	TRBJ1-1	-	few	TGTGCCATCAGTGCCGGGACTGACAACACTGAAGCTTTCTTT	CAISAGTDNTEAFF
TRBV4-3	TRBJ2-3	-	few	TGCGCCAGCAGCCAAGTTCGGGATACGCAGTATTTT	CASSQVRDTQYF
TRBV20-1	TRBJ2-7	-	-	TGCAGTGCCATAAATAGCAGGAGTTGGATGTACGAGCAGTACTTC	CSAINSRSWMYEQYF
TRBV7-2	TRBJ2-7	TRBD1	few	TGTGCCAGCAGCCCACAACCGGGACAGGTCTACGAGCAGTACTTC	CASSPQPGQVYEQYF
TRBV11-2	TRBJ1-2	TRBD1	-	TGTGCCAGCAGCTTAGAAAGGCAGGGGGCGACGGGCTACACCTTC	CASSLERQGATGYTF